Sequencing of this T cell receptor (beta chain) was carried out in a study of PD-1 blockade in classical Hodgkin lymphoma. At the level of the study: It was nivolumab at 3 mg/kg, given intravenously every 2 weeks, that patients received. Study results and limitations: CD8+ TCR diversity did not rise significantly by C4D1, unlike CD4+.

To note about this clone: As yet, its antigen is unknown.

TCRdb's table, derived via immunoSEQ multiplex PCR, lists solely in-frame clones and lacks some. This sample has under 45,000 clones; just over 65% occur once, and the top ten carry approximately 3%. Documented time point: cycle 4 day 1 (C4D1), after more than 5 weeks of nivolumab. Every patient experienced relapse after autologous stem cell transplantation, and brentuximab vedotin exposure varied. Best outcomes ranged across complete response, partial response and progressive disease. The source of this sequence is a human donor with classical Hodgkin lymphoma. The source material was peripheral blood mononuclear cells (PBMCs), sampled before the fourth cycle of nivolumab.

CDR3 amino acids: CASSVQTQYF. The CDR3 nucleotides are TGTGCCAGCAGTGTGCAGACCCAGTACTTC. The chain uses TRBV2 and TRBJ2-5; D is uncertain. Trimming stripped 4 bases from V and 6 bases from J, with 3 bases between. The CDR3 is 10 residues long. Germline CDR1 reads SNHLY; CDR2 reads FYNNEI.